This T cell receptor beta chain was found in a study of blood T cell repertoires in COVID-19. Individuals drawn from around 25 US areas were about 18 to 100 years old. Participants' reported clinical history set cohort assignment. Germline V gene data show CDR1 as LGHNA and CDR2 as YNFKEQ. J gave up 1 base and V 4 bases, and 16 bases lay outside the gene matches. The CDR3 is 19 amino acids. Libraries were prepared by immunoSEQ multiplex PCR; TCRdb keeps only in-frame clonotypes and omits some of them. Of 250,000 to 400,000 clones listed, more than 75% are singletons. This TCR was sampled from a woman in her twenties or thirties who had recovered from COVID-19. The J gene is TRBJ1-5, the V gene TRBV4-2, with TRBD1 identical over 7 bases. Sequencing input: PBMCs or T cells enriched from blood (not recorded which). The CDR3 loop reads CASSLRGIYRGVSNQPQHF. The CDR3 DNA is TGTGCCAGCAGCCTGAGGGGAATTTACAGGGGTGTAAGCAATCAGCCCCAGCATTTT.